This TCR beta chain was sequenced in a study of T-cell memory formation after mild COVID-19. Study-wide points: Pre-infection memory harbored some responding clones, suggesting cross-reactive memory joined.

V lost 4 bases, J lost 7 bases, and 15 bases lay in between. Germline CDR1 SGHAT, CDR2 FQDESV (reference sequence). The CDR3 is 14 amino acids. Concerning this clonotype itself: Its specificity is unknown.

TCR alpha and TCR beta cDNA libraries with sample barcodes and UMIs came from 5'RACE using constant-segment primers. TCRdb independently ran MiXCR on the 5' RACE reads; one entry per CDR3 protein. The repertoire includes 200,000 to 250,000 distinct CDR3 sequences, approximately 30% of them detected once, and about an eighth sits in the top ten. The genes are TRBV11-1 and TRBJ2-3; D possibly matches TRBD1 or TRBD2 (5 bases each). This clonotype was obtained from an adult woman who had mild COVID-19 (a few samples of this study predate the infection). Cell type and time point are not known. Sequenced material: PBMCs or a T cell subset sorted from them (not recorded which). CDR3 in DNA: TGTGCCAGCAGCTCCTCCCCGGGACGAAATACGCAGTATTTT. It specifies CASSSSPGRNTQYF.